These 8 T cell receptor beta chains originate from one sample sequenced in a study of T cells in Graves' hyperthyroidism and ophthalmopathy. TCR beta CDR3 region amplification was performed from RNA transcripts. RT-PCR in the first round (using the HTBI primer set) targeted the TCR CDR3. TCRdb reprocessed the multiplex PCR reads with MiXCR, giving one entry per CDR3 protein. The sample includes under 700,000 distinct CDR3 sequences, roughly a sixth of them seen just once. The specimen sequenced was blood. The receptors were gathered from a woman younger than 30 with Graves' hyperthyroidism.

This chain connects TRBV5-1 to TRBJ2-1; TRBD2 agrees at 10 bases. Germline V gene data show CDR1 as SGHRS and CDR2 as YFSETQ. V trimming: 1 base; J trimming: 4 bases; junction bases outside the gene matches: 8. The CDR3 loop spans 17 amino acids. The CDR3 loop is CASSLMGSGRPYNEQFF. DNA of the CDR3: TGCGCCAGCAGCTTGATGGGTAGCGGGAGGCCTTACAATGAGCAGTTCTTC.

In this sample, this clonotype turned up many times. This chain links TRBV20-1 with TRBJ1-6; D is unclear. Germline CDR1 and CDR2: DFQATT and SNEGSKA (reference sequence). This CDR3 contains 12 residues. Deletions cut 3 bases from V and 10 bases from J, with 10 bases between. The CDR3 bases are TGCAGTGCTAGCGGCCAGAAGTCACCCCTCCACTTT. Amino acid sequence: CSASGQKSPLHF.

The chain links TRBV7-9 to TRBJ2-1; possibly TRBD2 for D (6 bases). This CDR3 has 16 amino acids. V was clipped by 6 bases and J by 9 bases, with 24 bases between them. CDR1 and CDR2 from the germline V gene are SEHNR and FQNEAQ (reference sequence). CDR3 nucleotide sequence: TGTGCCAGCAGAGAAAGCTCGGACTATATATTGCCTGAGCAGTTCTTC. The encoded protein is CASRESSDYILPEQFF.

This clonotype appeared many times. The chain links TRBV28 to TRBJ2-7, with D possibly being TRBD1 (5 bases). The V end was cut by 4 bases, the J end by 0 bases, with 16 bases between. Germline V CDR1 and CDR2: MDHEN, SYDVKM. The CDR3 is 16 residues long. CDR3 sequence reads: CASSSPGQGSSYEQYF. DNA of the CDR3: TGTGCCAGCAGTTCTCCCGGGCAGGGAAGCTCCTACGAGCAGTACTTC.

This sequence joins TRBV14 and TRBJ2-7; TRBD2 is a possible D gene (6 bases). The CDR3 is made up of 13 amino acids. Trimming left V 1 base short and J 5 bases short, with 9 bases between. Germline V gene sequence: CDR1 SGHDN, CDR2 FVKESK. In DNA form, the CDR3 reads TGTGCCAGCAGCCAAGGCGGGAAGGACGAGCAGTACTTC. Protein product: CASSQGGKDEQYF.

V and J are TRBV29-1 and TRBJ2-1; 9 bases match TRBD2. CDR1 is SQVTM, CDR2 ANQGSEA, per germline. The J segment lost 6 bases and the V segment lost 4 bases, leaving 7 bases of the junction unmatched. The CDR3 extends over 14 amino acids. The CDR3 is CSVARGGHTNEQFF. DNA for the CDR3: TGCAGCGTTGCGCGGGGGGGCCATACCAATGAGCAGTTCTTC.

The rearrangement uses TRBV5-4 and TRBJ1-2, with D tentatively TRBD1 (6 bases). Germline values: CDR1 SGHNT, CDR2 YYREEE (reference sequence). V lost 4 bases and J 8 bases, leaving 15 bases between the germline ends. CDR3 size: 13 residues. CDR3 bases: TGTGCCAGCAGCCCACCCCAGGGGATCGGCTACACCTTC. Its translation: CASSPPQGIGYTF.

CDR3 amino acids: CASSLKGHEQYF. DNA for the CDR3: TGTGCCAGCAGTTTGAAGGGCCACGAGCAGTACTTC. The rearrangement joins TRBV12-3 or TRBV12-4 to TRBJ2-7; no definite D call. CDR3 length equals 12 residues. Between the trimmed V and J ends, which lost 3 bases and 5 bases, there was a span of 8 bases.